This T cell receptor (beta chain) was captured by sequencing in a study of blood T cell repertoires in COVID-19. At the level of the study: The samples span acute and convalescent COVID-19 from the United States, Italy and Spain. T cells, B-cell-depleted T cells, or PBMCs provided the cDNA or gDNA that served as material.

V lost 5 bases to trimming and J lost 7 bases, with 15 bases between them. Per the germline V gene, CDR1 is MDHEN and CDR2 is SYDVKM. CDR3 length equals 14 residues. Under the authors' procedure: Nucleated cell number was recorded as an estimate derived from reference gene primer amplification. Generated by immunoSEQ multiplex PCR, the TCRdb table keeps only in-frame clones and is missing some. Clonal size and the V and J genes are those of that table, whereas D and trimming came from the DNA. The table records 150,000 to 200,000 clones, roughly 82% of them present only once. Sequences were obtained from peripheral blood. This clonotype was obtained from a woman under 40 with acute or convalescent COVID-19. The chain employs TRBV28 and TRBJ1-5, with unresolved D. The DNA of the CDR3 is TGTGCCAGCAGTCCCTTTCCCCTCCGGCAGCCCCAGCATTTT. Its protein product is CASSPFPLRQPQHF. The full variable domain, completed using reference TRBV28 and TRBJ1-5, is DVKVTQSSRYLVKRTGEKVFLECVQDMDHENMFWYRQDPGLGLRLIYFSYDVKMKEKGDIPEGYSVSREKKERFSLILESASTNQTSMYLCASSPFPLRQPQHFGDGTRLSIL.